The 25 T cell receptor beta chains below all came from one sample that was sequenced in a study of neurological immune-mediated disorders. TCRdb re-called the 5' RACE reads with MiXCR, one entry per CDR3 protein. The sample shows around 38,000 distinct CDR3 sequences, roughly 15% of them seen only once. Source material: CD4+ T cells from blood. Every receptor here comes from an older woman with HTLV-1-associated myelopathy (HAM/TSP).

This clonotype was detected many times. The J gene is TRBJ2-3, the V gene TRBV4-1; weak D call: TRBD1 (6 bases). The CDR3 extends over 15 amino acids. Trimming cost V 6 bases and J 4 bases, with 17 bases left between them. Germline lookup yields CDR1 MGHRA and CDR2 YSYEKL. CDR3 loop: CASSPSLQGSDTQYF. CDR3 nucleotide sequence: TGCGCCAGCAGTCCTAGCCTGCAGGGGTCAGATACGCAGTATTTT.

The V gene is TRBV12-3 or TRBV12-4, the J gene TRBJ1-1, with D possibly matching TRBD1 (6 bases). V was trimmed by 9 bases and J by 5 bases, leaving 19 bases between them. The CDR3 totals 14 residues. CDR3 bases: TGTGCCAGTAGACCCGACGTGAGGGGGACTGAAGCTTTCTTT. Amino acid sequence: CASRPDVRGTEAFF.

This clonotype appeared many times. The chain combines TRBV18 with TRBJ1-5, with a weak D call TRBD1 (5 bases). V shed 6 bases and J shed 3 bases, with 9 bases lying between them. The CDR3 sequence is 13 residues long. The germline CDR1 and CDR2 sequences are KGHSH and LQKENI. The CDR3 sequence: CASSEGPNQPQHF. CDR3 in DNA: TGTGCCAGCTCGGAGGGACCCAATCAGCCCCAGCATTTT.

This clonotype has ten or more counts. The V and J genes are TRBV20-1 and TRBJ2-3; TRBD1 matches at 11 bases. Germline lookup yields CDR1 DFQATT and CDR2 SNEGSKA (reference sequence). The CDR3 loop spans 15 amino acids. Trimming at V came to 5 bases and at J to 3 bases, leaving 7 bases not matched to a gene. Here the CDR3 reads CSAPDRGRGTDTQYF. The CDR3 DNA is TGCAGTGCTCCGGACAGGGGGCGAGGGACAGATACGCAGTATTTT.

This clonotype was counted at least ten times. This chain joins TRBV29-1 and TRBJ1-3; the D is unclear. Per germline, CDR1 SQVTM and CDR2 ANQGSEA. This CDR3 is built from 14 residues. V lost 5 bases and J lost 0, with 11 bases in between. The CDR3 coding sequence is TGCAGCGTTCTCGGCACAGTCTCTGGAAACACCATATATTTT. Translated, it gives CSVLGTVSGNTIYF.

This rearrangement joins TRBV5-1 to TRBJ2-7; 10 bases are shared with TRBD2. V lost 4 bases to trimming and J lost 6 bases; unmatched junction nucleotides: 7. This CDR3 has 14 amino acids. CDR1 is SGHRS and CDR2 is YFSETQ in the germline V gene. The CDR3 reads CASSQSGGAREQYF. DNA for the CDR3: TGCGCCAGCAGCCAAAGCGGGGGGGCGCGCGAGCAGTACTTC.

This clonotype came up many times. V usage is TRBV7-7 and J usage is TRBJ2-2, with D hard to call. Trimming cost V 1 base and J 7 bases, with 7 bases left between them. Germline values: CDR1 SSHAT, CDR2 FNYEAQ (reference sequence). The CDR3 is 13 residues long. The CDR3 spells CASSLEGIGELFF. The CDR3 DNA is TGTGCCAGCAGCTTAGAGGGAATCGGGGAGCTGTTTTTT.

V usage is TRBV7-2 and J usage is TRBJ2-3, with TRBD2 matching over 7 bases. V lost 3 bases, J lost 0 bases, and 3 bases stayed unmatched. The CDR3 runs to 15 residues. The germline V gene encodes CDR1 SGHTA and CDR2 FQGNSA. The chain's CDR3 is CASSFRLASTDTQYF. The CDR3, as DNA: TGTGCCAGCAGCTTCCGACTAGCTAGCACAGATACGCAGTATTTT.

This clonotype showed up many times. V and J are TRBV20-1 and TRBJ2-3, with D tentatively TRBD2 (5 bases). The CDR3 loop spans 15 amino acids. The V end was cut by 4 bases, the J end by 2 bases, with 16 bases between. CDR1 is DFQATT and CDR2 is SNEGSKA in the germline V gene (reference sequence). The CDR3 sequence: CSATPWSGLTDTQYF. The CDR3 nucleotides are TGCAGTGCTACCCCATGGAGCGGCCTCACAGATACGCAGTATTTT.

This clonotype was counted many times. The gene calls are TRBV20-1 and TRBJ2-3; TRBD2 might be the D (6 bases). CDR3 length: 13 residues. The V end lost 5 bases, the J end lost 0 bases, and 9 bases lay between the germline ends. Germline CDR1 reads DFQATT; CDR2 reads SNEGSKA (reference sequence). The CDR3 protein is CSAGGESTDTQYF. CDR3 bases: TGCAGTGCTGGCGGGGAGAGCACAGATACGCAGTATTTT.

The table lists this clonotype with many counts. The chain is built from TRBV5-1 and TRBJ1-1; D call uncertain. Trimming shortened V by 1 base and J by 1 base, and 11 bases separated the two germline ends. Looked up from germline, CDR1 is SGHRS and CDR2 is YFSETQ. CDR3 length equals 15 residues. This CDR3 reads CASSLLGSRNTEAFF. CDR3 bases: TGCGCCAGCAGCTTGTTGGGTTCAAGGAACACTGAAGCTTTCTTT.

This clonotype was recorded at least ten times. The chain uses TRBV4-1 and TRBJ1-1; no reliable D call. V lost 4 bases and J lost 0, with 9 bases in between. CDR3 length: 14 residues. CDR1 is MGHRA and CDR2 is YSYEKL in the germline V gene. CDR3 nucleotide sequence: TGCGCCAGCAGCCGGAAAGGAGTGAACACTGAAGCTTTCTTT. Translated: CASSRKGVNTEAFF.

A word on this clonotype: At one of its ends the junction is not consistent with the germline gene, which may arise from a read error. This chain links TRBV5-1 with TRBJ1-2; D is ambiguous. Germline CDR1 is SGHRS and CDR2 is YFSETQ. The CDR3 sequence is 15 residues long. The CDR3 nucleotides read TGTGCCAGCAGCTTCAGTGATAATTATATCTATGGCTACACCTTC. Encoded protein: CASSFSDNYIYGYTF.

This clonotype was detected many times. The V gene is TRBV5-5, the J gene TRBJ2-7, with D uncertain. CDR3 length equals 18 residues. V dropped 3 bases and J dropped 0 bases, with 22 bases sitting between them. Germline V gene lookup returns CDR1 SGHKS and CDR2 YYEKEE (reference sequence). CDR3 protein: CASSSPPAGPRSSYEQYF. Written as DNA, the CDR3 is TGTGCCAGCAGCTCGCCACCAGCTGGGCCGAGGAGCTCCTACGAGCAGTACTTC.

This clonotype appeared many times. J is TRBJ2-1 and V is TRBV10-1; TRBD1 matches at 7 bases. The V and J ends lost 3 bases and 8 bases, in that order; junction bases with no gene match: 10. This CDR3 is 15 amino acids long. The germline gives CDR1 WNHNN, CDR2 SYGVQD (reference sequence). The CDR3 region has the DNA TGCGCCAGCAGTGAAGAGGGGGCGCGAGGCGATGAGCAGTTCTTC. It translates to CASSEEGARGDEQFF.

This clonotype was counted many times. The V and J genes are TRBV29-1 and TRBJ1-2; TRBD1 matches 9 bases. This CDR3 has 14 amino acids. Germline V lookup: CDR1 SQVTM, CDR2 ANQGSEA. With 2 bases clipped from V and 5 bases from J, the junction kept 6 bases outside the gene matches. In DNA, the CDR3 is TGCAGCGTTGAACGATCCGGACAGGGGTATGGCTACACCTTC. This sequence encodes CSVERSGQGYGYTF. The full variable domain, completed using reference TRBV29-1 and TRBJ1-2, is SAVISQKPSRDICQRGTSLTIQCQVDSQVTMMFWYRQQPGQSLTLIATANQGSEATYESGFVIDKFPISRPNLTFSTLTVSNMSPEDSSIYLCSVERSGQGYGYTFGSGTRLTVV.

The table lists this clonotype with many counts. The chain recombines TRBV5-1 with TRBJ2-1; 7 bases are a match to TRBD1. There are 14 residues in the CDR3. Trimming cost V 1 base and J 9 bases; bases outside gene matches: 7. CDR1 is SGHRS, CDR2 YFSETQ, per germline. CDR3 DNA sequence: TGCGCCAGCAGCTTGACAGGGGATAGGAGTGAGCAGTTCTTC. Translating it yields CASSLTGDRSEQFF.

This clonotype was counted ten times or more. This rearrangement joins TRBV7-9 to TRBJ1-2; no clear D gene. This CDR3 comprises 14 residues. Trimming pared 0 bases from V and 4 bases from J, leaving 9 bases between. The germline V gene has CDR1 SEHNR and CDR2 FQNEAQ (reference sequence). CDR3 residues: CASSLALATYGYTF. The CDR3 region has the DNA TGTGCCAGCAGCTTAGCGCTGGCTACCTATGGCTACACCTTC.

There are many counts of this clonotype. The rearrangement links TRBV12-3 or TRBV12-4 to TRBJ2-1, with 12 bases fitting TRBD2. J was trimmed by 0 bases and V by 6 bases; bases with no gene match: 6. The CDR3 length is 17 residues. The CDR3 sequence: CASSSSGGVSSYNEQFF. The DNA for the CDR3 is TGTGCCAGCAGCTCTAGCGGGGGGGTTAGCTCCTACAATGAGCAGTTCTTC.

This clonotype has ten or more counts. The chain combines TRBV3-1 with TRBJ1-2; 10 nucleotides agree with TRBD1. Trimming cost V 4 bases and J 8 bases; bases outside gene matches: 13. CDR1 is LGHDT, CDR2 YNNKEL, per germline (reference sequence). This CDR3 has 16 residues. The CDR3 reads CASSLDAGTGVGGYTF. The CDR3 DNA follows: TGTGCCAGCAGCCTAGACGCCGGGACAGGGGTTGGAGGCTACACCTTC.

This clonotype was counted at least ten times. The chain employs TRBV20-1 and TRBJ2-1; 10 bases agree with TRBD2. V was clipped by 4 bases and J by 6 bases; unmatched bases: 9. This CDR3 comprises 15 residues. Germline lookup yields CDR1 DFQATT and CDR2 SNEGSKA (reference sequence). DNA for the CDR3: TGCAGTGCTAATCAAGTGAGCGGGGGGGGCAATGAGCAGTTCTTC. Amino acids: CSANQVSGGGNEQFF.

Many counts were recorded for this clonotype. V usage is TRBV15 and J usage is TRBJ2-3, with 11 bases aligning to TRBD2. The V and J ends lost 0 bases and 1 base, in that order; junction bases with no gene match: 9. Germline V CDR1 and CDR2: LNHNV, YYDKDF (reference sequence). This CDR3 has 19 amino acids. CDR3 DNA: TGTGCCACCAGCAGAGATCTAGCGGGGGGACCAGTTGGCACAGATACGCAGTATTTT. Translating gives CATSRDLAGGPVGTDTQYF.

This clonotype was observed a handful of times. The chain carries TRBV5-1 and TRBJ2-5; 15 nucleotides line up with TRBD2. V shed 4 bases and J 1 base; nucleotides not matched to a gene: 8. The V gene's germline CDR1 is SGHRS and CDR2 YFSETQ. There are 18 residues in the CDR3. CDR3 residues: CASSLGTSGGNPQETQYF. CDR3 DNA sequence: TGCGCCAGCAGCCTGGGGACTAGCGGGGGGAATCCCCAAGAGACCCAGTACTTC.

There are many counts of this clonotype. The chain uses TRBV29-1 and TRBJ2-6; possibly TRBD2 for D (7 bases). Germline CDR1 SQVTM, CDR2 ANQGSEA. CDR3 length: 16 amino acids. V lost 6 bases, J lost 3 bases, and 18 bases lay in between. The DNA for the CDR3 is TGCAGCGTGGAACCGGTGGGAGGGGGTGGGGCCAACGTCCTGACTTTC. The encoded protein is CSVEPVGGGGANVLTF.

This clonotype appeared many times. CDR3 sequence: CSAIPGLAGDYNEQFF. CDR3 coding DNA: TGCAGTGCTATCCCGGGACTAGCGGGGGATTACAATGAGCAGTTCTTC. V usage is TRBV20-1 and J usage is TRBJ2-1; 14 bases are shared with TRBD2. This CDR3 spans 16 amino acids. Germline lookup yields CDR1 DFQATT and CDR2 SNEGSKA (reference sequence). V trimming: 4 bases; J trimming: 4 bases; junction bases outside the gene matches: 6.